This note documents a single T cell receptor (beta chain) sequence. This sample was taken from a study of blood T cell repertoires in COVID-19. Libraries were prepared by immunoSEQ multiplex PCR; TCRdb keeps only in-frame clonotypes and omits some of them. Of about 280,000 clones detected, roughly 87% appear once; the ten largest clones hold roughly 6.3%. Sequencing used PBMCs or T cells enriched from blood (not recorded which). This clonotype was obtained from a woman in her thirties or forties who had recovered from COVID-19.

Written as DNA, the CDR3 is TGTGCCAGCAGCGGGGGACAGGGGAACACTGAAGCTTTCTTT. Translated: CASSGGQGNTEAFF. This rearrangement joins TRBV11-3 to TRBJ1-1; 9 bases match TRBD1. The CDR3 length is 14 residues. Germline CDR1 and CDR2: SGHNT and YENEEA. Trimming at V came to 5 bases and at J to 1 base, leaving 2 bases not matched to a gene.